A single sample gave rise to the 26 T cell receptor beta chains below, sequenced in a study of blood T cells in healthy people across ages. A second PCR, run for about 7 to 12 cycles, used a sample-barcoded 5' primer plus a J-beta primer mix. MiXCR, run by TCRdb on the 5' RACE reads, gives a single entry per CDR3 protein. Of approximately 800,000 distinct CDR3 sequences in the sample, around 34% are singletons; the top ten hold 10% to 15%. The sample comprised blood. These TCRs come from a man aged 18 to 35 in good health.

About this clonotype itself: With a much larger clone just one base away, this may be a read error. This sequence joins TRBV20-1 and TRBJ2-1, with 7 nucleotides matching TRBD1. Germline CDR1 DFQATT, CDR2 SNEGSKA (reference sequence). The CDR3 sequence is 13 residues long. V trimming: 4 bases; J trimming: 6 bases; junction bases outside the gene matches: 6. The CDR3 protein is CSAIAGTVNEQFF. The DNA for the CDR3 is TGCAGTGCTATCGCCGGGACAGTCAATGAGCAGTTCTTC.

This chain joins TRBV3-1 and TRBJ1-1, with 7 bases fitting TRBD1. Germline assignment: CDR1 LGHDT and CDR2 YNNKEL (reference sequence). V was clipped by 0 bases and J by 5 bases; unmatched bases: 6. CDR3 length equals 15 residues. The CDR3 sequence is CASSQDWAGGTEAFF. CDR3 DNA: TGTGCCAGCAGCCAAGATTGGGCAGGGGGGACTGAAGCTTTCTTT.

The V gene is TRBV10-3, the J gene TRBJ1-3, with 7 bases lining up with TRBD1. CDR1 ENHRY and CDR2 SYGVKD come from the germline V gene. The V gene end was trimmed by 6 bases and the J gene end by 1 base; junction bases not matched to a gene: 0. The CDR3 runs 13 residues. CDR3 sequence reads: CAIRDRSGNTIYF. The CDR3, as DNA: TGTGCCATCAGGGACAGGTCTGGAAACACCATATATTTT.

This chain connects TRBV4-1 to TRBJ2-2; D gene unclear. In germline, CDR1 is MGHRA, CDR2 YSYEKL. Trimming stripped 0 bases from V and 7 bases from J, with 3 bases between. The CDR3 is made up of 12 amino acids. This chain's CDR3 is CASSQDGGELFF. CDR3 nucleotides: TGCGCCAGCAGCCAAGATGGCGGGGAGCTGTTTTTT.

The genes are TRBV6-5 and TRBJ1-4; D uncertain. Germline CDR1 reads MNHEY; CDR2 reads SVGAGI. The CDR3 extends over 15 amino acids. V shed 5 bases and J shed 7 bases, with 17 bases lying between them. The CDR3 reads CASSTRSNRGEKLFF. CDR3 DNA: TGTGCCAGCAGTACCCGATCCAACCGGGGTGAAAAACTGTTTTTT.

This chain uses TRBV7-2 with TRBJ2-3; TRBD2 matches 9 bases. Germline V gene sequence: CDR1 SGHTA, CDR2 FQGNSA. J lost 2 bases, V lost 4 bases, and 4 bases had no gene match. This CDR3 has 15 residues. DNA of the CDR3: TGTGCCAGCAGCTATAGCGGGGGATACACAGATACGCAGTATTTT. Amino acid sequence: CASSYSGGYTDTQYF.

CDR3 amino acids: CSAGEGLYNEQFF. The CDR3 nucleotides are TGCAGTGCCGGGGAGGGACTCTACAATGAGCAGTTCTTC. The V and J genes are TRBV20-1 and TRBJ2-1, with 7 bases matching TRBD2. This CDR3 region has 13 residues. Per the germline V gene, CDR1 is DFQATT and CDR2 is SNEGSKA (reference sequence). V shed 6 bases, J shed 3 bases, and the junction held 5 bases outside the gene matches.

This chain joins TRBV19 and TRBJ1-1, with 7 bases aligning to TRBD1. The germline V gene encodes CDR1 LNHDA and CDR2 SQIVND (reference sequence). With V trimmed by 5 bases and J by 1 base, 7 bases remained unmatched. This CDR3 region has 15 residues. As DNA, the CDR3 is TGTGCCAGTAGTGGGAGGGACAGATCGAACACTGAAGCTTTCTTT. Translation gives CASSGRDRSNTEAFF.

This clonotype was observed a few times. A much larger clone is a single base away; this may be a read error. The rearrangement uses TRBV28 and TRBJ2-1; D is possibly TRBD2 (5 bases). Judging by the DNA end, TRBJ2-7 fits better; the J call may be wrong. This CDR3 comprises 15 residues. Germline V lookup: CDR1 MDHEN, CDR2 SYDVKM. The CDR3 coding sequence is TGTGCCAGCAGTTTAGAAGGCGGGCCCTACAATGAGCAGTACTTC. Its translation: CASSLEGGPYNEQYF.

The chain employs TRBV6-5 and TRBJ2-5; TRBD1 matches at 10 bases. The tail of the sequence fits TRBJ2-7 better, so the J call may be wrong. The CDR3 length is 13 residues. Per the germline V gene, CDR1 is MNHEY and CDR2 is SVGAGI. This CDR3 reads CASSRQGAGEQYF. The CDR3 DNA is TGTGCCAGCAGTCGACAGGGGGCTGGCGAGCAGTACTTC.

This clonotype appeared many times. The chain uses TRBV7-9 and TRBJ2-6; no reliable D call. Trimming took 6 bases from V and 1 from J, leaving 10 bases between them. CDR1 and CDR2 from the germline V gene are SEHNR and FQNEAQ (reference sequence). There are 15 residues in the CDR3. This CDR3 is CASSWTFSGANVLTF. CDR3 coding DNA: TGTGCCAGCAGTTGGACGTTTTCTGGGGCCAACGTCCTGACTTTC. The variable domain in full, with the rest retrieved from reference TRBV7-9 and TRBJ2-6, is DTGVSQNPRHKITKRGQNVTFRCDPISEHNRLYWYRQTLGQGPEFLTYFQNEAQLEKSRLLSDRFSAERPKGSFSTLEIQRTEQGDSAMYLCASSWTFSGANVLTFGAGSRLTVL.

J is TRBJ1-5 and V is TRBV5-1; possible D gene TRBD1, 6 bases. CDR1 is SGHRS and CDR2 is YFSETQ in the germline V gene. CDR3 length equals 17 residues. Trimming left V 0 bases short and J 3 bases short, with 16 bases between. The chain's CDR3 is CASSLEGRGSPNQPQHF. CDR3 nucleotides: TGCGCCAGCAGCTTGGAGGGCAGGGGTTCGCCCAATCAGCCCCAGCATTTT.

This clonotype was recorded once. J is TRBJ2-5 and V is TRBV12-3 or TRBV12-4; TRBD2 matches at 10 bases. V lost 4 bases to trimming and J lost 4 bases; unmatched junction nucleotides: 6. The CDR3 has 15 residues. The CDR3 loop reads CASSSLLAGAETQYF. The CDR3 DNA reads TGTGCCAGCAGTTCCCTCCTAGCGGGGGCAGAGACCCAGTACTTC.

There are many counts of this clonotype. This chain links TRBV2 with TRBJ2-3; possibly TRBD2 for D (6 bases). The germline V gene encodes CDR1 SNHLY and CDR2 FYNNEI. CDR3 length equals 13 residues. V lost 7 bases, J lost 0 bases, and 8 bases lay in between. The CDR3 sequence is CASTGGSTDTQYF. The CDR3 DNA is TGTGCCAGCACCGGGGGTAGCACAGATACGCAGTATTTT.

This clonotype was counted between two and nine times. This chain links TRBV2 with TRBJ2-5, with D maybe TRBD2 (5 bases). The CDR3 runs 14 residues. The germline V gene encodes CDR1 SNHLY and CDR2 FYNNEI. V lost 7 bases and J 11 bases, leaving 23 bases between the germline ends. This CDR3 is CASTPAGSAGEQYF. CDR3 bases: TGTGCCAGCACCCCTGCTGGGTCAGCCGGGGAGCAGTACTTC.

This clonotype appeared a few times. The genes are TRBV12-3 or TRBV12-4 and TRBJ1-2, with D uncertain. The CDR3 length is 12 residues. The V gene lost 1 base and the J gene lost 11 bases, with 11 bases spanning the gap. The CDR3 bases are TGTGCCAGCAGTTTAGTAACCTACTATTACACCTTC. Protein product: CASSLVTYYYTF.

This clonotype was detected only once. This rearrangement joins TRBV3-1 to TRBJ2-3; D gene ambiguous. This CDR3 comprises 12 residues. With 1 base removed from V and 14 bases from J, the gap between germline ends came to 13 bases. Per the germline V gene, CDR1 is LGHDT and CDR2 is YNNKEL (reference sequence). CDR3 in amino acids: CASSQGNERRYF. CDR3 sequence (DNA): TGTGCCAGCAGCCAAGGGAACGAACGTCGGTATTTT.

With regard to this clonotype: It may be a read error: a sequence one base away is much more abundant. The CDR3 reads CASSYRVSANYGYTF. CDR3 bases: TGTGCCAGCAGTTACCGGGTCAGCGCAAACTATGGCTACACCTTC. V and J are TRBV6-5 and TRBJ1-2; no reliable D call. Trimming removed 2 bases from V and 2 bases from J, with 12 bases in between. Germline V lookup: CDR1 MNHEY, CDR2 SVGAGI. This CDR3 is built from 15 residues.

This clonotype was picked up a small number of times. The rearrangement links TRBV4-1 to TRBJ2-1; TRBD2 is a possible D gene (7 bases). This CDR3 spans 15 amino acids. V lost 3 bases, J lost 6 bases, and 15 bases lay in between. Germline lookup yields CDR1 MGHRA and CDR2 YSYEKL. This chain's CDR3 is CASSHRRGPPNEQFF. In DNA, the CDR3 is TGCGCCAGCAGCCACCGGCGGGGGCCCCCCAATGAGCAGTTCTTC.

This sequence joins TRBV12-3 or TRBV12-4 and TRBJ2-1, with a weak D call TRBD1 (5 bases). The tail of the sequence fits TRBJ2-7 better, so the J call may be wrong. This CDR3 region has 13 residues. The CDR3 DNA reads TGTGCCAGCAGGGCGACAGTGTACAATGAGCAGTACTTC. Translated: CASRATVYNEQYF.

The CDR3 nucleotides read TGTGCCAGCAGCTTGACTAGCGGGGCGAAAGGAGGGACCCAGTACTTC. It encodes CASSLTSGAKGGTQYF. The chain is built from TRBV7-9 and TRBJ2-5, with TRBD2 identical over 11 bases. CDR1 SEHNR and CDR2 FQNEAQ come from the germline V gene (reference sequence). The CDR3 is made up of 16 amino acids. Losses at the gene ends were 3 bases for V and 7 bases for J; bases not matched to a gene: 10. Full variable domain (missing parts from reference TRBV7-9 and TRBJ2-5): DTGVSQNPRHKITKRGQNVTFRCDPISEHNRLYWYRQTLGQGPEFLTYFQNEAQLEKSRLLSDRFSAERPKGSFSTLEIQRTEQGDSAMYLCASSLTSGAKGGTQYFGPGTRLLVL.

The V gene is TRBV5-4, the J gene TRBJ2-7; 14 bases fit TRBD2. Per the germline V gene, CDR1 is SGHNT and CDR2 is YYREEE (reference sequence). After removal of 4 bases from V and 0 bases from J, the junction contained 12 bases not matched to a gene. The CDR3 has 19 amino acids. CDR3 in amino acids: CASSQKGLAGGKFSYEQYF. The CDR3 nucleotides are TGTGCCAGCAGCCAGAAAGGACTAGCGGGGGGAAAATTCTCCTACGAGCAGTACTTC. The full variable domain, completed using reference TRBV5-4 and TRBJ2-7, is ETGVTQSPTHLIKTRGQQVTLRCSSQSGHNTVSWYQQALGQGPQFIFQYYREEENGRGNFPPRFSGLQFPNYSSELNVNALELDDSALYLCASSQKGLAGGKFSYEQYFGPGTRLTVT.

There are many counts of this clonotype. DNA of the CDR3: TGTGCCAGCAGACCCGACAGTACAACTAATGAAAAACTGTTTTTT. Its protein product is CASRPDSTTNEKLFF. V and J are TRBV12-3 or TRBV12-4 and TRBJ1-4; D might be TRBD1 (5 bases). The CDR3 extends over 15 amino acids. Trimming cost V 6 bases and J 0 bases, with 11 bases left between them.

This clonotype was seen a handful of times. The chain combines TRBV20-1 with TRBJ1-2; 7 nucleotides align to TRBD1. After removal of 5 bases from V and 1 base from J, the junction contained 13 bases not matched to a gene. From germline, CDR1 is DFQATT and CDR2 SNEGSKA (reference sequence). The length of the CDR3 is 16 residues. The CDR3 spells CSAPQTEGAYNYGYTF. The DNA of the CDR3 is TGCAGTGCTCCTCAGACGGAGGGGGCGTATAACTATGGCTACACCTTC.

The gene calls are TRBV29-1 and TRBJ2-5; 7 positions match TRBD1. The CDR3 contains 15 residues. V was pared by 2 bases and J by 4 bases, with 10 bases of the junction left unmatched. Germline V gene data show CDR1 as SQVTM and CDR2 as ANQGSEA. The CDR3 sequence is CSVEILDRERETQYF. In nucleotides, the CDR3 is TGCAGCGTTGAAATTTTAGACAGGGAGAGAGAGACCCAGTACTTC.

The table lists this clonotype with a few counts. The CDR3 DNA is TGCGCCAGCAGCCAAGATCGCCTGCTAAGGAATCAGCCCCAGCATTTT. Amino acids: CASSQDRLLRNQPQHF. The chain is built from TRBV4-3 and TRBJ1-5, with D unresolved. V shed 0 bases and J shed 4 bases, with 13 bases lying between them. CDR1 is LGHNA and CDR2 is YSLEER in the germline V gene. The CDR3 is made up of 16 amino acids.